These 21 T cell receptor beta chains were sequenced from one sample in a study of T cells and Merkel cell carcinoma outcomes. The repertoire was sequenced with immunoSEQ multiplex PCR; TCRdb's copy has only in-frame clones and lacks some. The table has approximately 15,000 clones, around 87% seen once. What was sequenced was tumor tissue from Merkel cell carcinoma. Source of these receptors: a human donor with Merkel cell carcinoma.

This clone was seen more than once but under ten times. This CDR3 reads CASSENQGNNEKLFF. The CDR3 DNA follows: TGTGCCAGCAGTGAAAATCAGGGAAACAATGAAAAACTGTTTTTT. This chain joins TRBV6-1 and TRBJ1-4; perhaps TRBD1 as D (5 bases). The CDR3 loop spans 15 amino acids. Trimming removed 2 bases from V and 5 bases from J, with 12 bases in between. Looked up from germline, CDR1 is MNHNS and CDR2 is SASEGT.

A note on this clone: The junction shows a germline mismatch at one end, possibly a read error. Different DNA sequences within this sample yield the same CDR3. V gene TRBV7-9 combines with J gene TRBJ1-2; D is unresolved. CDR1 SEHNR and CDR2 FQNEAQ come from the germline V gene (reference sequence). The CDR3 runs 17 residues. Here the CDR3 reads CASSLDGRSRINYGYTF. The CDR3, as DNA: TGTGCCAGCAGCTTAGACGGCAGAAGTAGGATTAACTATGGCTATACCTTC.

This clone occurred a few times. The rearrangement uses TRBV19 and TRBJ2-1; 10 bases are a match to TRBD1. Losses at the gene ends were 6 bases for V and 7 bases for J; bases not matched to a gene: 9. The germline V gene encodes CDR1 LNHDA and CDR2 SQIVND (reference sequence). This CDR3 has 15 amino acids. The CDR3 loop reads CASSPGQGIRNEQFF. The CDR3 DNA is TGTGCCAGTAGCCCGGGACAGGGGATCAGAAATGAGCAGTTCTTC.

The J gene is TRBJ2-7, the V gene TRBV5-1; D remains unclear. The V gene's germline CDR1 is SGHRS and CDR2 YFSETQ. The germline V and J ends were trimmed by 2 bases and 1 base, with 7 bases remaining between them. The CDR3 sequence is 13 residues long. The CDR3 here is CASSFSASYEQYF. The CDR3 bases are TGCGCCAGCAGCTTTTCAGCGTCCTACGAGCAGTACTTC. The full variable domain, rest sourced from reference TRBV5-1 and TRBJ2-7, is KAGVTQTPRYLIKTRGQQVTLSCSPISGHRSVSWYQQTPGQGLQFLFEYFSETQRNKGNFPGRFSGRQFSNSRSEMNVSTLELGDSALYLCASSFSASYEQYFGPGTRLTVT.

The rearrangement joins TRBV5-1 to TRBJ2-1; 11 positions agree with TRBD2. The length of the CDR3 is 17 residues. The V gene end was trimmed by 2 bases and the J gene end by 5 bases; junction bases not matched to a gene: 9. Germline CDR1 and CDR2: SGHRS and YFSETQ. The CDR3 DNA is TGCGCCAGCAGCTTCTCACTAGCGGGGGCCGGAAACAATGAGCAGTTCTTC. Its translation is CASSFSLAGAGNNEQFF.

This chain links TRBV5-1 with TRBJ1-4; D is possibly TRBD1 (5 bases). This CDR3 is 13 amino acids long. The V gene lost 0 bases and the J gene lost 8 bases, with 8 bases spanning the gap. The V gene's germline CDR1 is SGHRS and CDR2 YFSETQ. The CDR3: CASSLGGDEKLFF. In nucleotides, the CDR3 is TGCGCCAGCAGCTTGGGTGGGGACGAAAAACTGTTTTTT. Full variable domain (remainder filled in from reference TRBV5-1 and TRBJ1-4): KAGVTQTPRYLIKTRGQQVTLSCSPISGHRSVSWYQQTPGQGLQFLFEYFSETQRNKGNFPGRFSGRQFSNSRSEMNVSTLELGDSALYLCASSLGGDEKLFFGSGTQLSVL.

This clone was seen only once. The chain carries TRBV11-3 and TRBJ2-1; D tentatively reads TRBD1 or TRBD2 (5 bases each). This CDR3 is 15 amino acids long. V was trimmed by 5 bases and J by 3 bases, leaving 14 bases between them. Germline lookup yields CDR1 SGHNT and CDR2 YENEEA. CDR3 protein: CASSPAGTNYNEQFF. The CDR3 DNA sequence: TGTGCCAGCAGCCCAGCTGGGACGAACTACAATGAGCAGTTCTTC.

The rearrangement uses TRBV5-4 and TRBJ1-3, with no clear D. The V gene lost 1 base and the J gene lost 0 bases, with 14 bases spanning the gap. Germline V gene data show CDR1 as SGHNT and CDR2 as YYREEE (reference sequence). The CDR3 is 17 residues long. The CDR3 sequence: CASSLPGLSSSGNTIYF. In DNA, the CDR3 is TGTGCCAGCAGCTTGCCGGGTCTGTCCAGCTCTGGAAACACCATATATTTT.

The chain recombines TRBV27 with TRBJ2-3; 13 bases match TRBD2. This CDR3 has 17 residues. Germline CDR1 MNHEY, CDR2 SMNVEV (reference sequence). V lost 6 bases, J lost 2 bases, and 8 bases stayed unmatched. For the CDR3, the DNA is TGTGCCAGCAGCTCGGGACTAGCGGGACTAAACACAGATACGCAGTATTTT. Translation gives CASSSGLAGLNTDTQYF.

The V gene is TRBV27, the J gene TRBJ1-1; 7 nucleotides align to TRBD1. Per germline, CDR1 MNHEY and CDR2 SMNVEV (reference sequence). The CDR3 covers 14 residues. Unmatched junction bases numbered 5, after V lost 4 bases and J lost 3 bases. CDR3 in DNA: TGTGCCAGCAGTTCAGGACAGGCCTACACTGAAGCTTTCTTT. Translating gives CASSSGQAYTEAFF.

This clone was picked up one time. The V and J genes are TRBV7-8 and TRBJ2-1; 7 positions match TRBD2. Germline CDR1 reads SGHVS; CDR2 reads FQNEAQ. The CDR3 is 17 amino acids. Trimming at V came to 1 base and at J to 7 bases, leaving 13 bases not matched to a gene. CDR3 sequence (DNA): TGTGCCAGCAGCTTAGGTGGCGAGCGGGGTATTATAAATGAGCAGTTCTTC. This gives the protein CASSLGGERGIINEQFF.

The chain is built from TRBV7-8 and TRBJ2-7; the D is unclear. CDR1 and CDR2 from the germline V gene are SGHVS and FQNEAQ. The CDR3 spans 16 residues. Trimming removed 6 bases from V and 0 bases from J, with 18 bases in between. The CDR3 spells CASRTGPRPSSYEQYF. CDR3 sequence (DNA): TGTGCCAGCAGAACCGGACCCAGACCCAGCTCCTACGAGCAGTACTTC.

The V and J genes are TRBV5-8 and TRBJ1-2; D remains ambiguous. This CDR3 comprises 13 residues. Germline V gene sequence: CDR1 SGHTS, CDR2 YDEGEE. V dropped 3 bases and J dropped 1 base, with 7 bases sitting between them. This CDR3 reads CASSSPGNYGYTF. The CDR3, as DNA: TGTGCCAGCAGCTCCCCGGGTAACTATGGCTACACCTTC.

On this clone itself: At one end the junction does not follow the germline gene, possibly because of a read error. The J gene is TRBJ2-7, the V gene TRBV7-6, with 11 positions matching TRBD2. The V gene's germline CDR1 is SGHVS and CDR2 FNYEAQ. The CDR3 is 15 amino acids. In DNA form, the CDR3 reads TGTGTCAGCAGTTTAGCGGGAGGGGACCCCTACGAGCAGTACTTC. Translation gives CVSSLAGGDPYEQYF.

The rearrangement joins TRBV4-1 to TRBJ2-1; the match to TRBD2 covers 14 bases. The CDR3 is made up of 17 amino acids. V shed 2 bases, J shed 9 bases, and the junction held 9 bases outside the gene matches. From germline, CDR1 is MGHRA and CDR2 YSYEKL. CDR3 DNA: TGCGCCAGCAGCCAATCACCGGGACTAGCGGGAGTTGGTGAGCAGTTCTTC. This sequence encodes CASSQSPGLAGVGEQFF.

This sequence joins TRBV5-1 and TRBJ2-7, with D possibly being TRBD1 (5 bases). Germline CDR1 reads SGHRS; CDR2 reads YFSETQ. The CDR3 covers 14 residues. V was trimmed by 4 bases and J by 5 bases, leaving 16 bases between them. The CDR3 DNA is TGCGCCAGCAGCCGAACCGACAGTACGGACGAGCAGTACTTC. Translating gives CASSRTDSTDEQYF. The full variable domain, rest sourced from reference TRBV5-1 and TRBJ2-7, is KAGVTQTPRYLIKTRGQQVTLSCSPISGHRSVSWYQQTPGQGLQFLFEYFSETQRNKGNFPGRFSGRQFSNSRSEMNVSTLELGDSALYLCASSRTDSTDEQYFGPGTRLTVT.

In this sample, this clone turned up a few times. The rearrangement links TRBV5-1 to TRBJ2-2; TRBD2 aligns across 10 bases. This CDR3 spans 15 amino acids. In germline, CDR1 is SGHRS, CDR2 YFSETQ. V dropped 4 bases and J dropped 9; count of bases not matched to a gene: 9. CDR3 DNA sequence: TGCGCCAGCAGCCCAGAGAGCGGGGGGGCCCGGGAGCTGTTTTTT. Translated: CASSPESGGARELFF.

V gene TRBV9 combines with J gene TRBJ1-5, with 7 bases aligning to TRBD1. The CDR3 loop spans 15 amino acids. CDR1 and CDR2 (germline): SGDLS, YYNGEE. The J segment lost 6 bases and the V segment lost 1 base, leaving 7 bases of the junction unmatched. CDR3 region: CASSVTGAGGQPQHF. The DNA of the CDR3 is TGTGCCAGCAGCGTAACAGGGGCGGGAGGTCAGCCCCAGCATTTT.

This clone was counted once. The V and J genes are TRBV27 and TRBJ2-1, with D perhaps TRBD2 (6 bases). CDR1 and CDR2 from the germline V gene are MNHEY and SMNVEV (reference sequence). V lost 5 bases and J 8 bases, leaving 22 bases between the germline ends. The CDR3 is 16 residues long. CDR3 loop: CASSPLGFGGGDEQFF. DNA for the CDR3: TGTGCCAGCAGTCCGCTGGGTTTCGGGGGTGGCGATGAGCAGTTCTTC.

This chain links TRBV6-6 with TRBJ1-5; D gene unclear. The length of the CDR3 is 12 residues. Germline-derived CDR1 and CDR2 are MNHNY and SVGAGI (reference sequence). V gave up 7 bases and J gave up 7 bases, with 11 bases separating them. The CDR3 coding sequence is TGTGCCAGCACCGAAGAGGGACAGCCCCAGCATTTT. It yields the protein CASTEEGQPQHF.

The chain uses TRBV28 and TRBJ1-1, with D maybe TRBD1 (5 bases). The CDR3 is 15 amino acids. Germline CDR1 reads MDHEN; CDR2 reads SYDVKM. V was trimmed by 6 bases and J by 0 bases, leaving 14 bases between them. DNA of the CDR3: TGTGCCAGCAGCTCACCGACAGTGGTGAACACTGAAGCTTTCTTT. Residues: CASSSPTVVNTEAFF.